This T cell receptor beta chain is drawn from a study of CXCR3-negative and CXCR3-positive naive CD8 T cells. Whole-study findings and limits: More hydrophobic TRB CDR3s occurred in CXCR3-positive than in CXCR3-negative naive cells. Between one naive subset and the other, surface CD5 was comparable, and TCR strength was inferred from TRB CDR3 properties.

A word on this clonotype: The antigen is unknown.

Germline CDR1 is SEHNR and CDR2 is FQNEAQ (reference sequence). The CDR3 is 14 amino acids. The authors prepared UMI-labeled TRB cDNA libraries by 5' RACE. With the 5' RACE reads reprocessed, TCRdb shows one record per CDR3 protein and no DNA. The table counts about 120,000 distinct CDR3 sequences; 0.59% lies in the top ten. The genes are TRBV7-9 and TRBJ2-7; there is no DNA to check the TCRdb D call of TRBD1. The material sequenced was naive CXCR3+ CD8+ T cells from blood. Subset defined: CD45RO-CCR7+CD27+CD95- naive CD8+ T cells expressing CXCR3 (TNR3+). The receptor was isolated from a human donor in good health. Some clones in this sample may be carry-over from other donors' samples. CDR3 loop: CASGVLAPDEEQYF.